Detailed here is one T cell receptor beta chain. These data come from a study of T cell responses to AZD1222 COVID-19 vaccine. The protocol was immunoSEQ multiplex PCR, while the TCRdb copy is restricted to in-frame clones and leaves out a portion. The repertoire holds about 130,000 clones, with about nine tenths as singletons. V was pared by 1 base and J by 4 bases, with 7 bases between. The CDR3 totals 13 residues. This receptor was identified in an adult in good health. The V gene is TRBV12-3 or TRBV12-4, the J gene TRBJ1-2, with D possibly matching TRBD1 (5 bases). Sequenced material: peripheral blood, taken on day 0 of AZD1222 vaccination. CDR3 nucleotides: TGTGCCAGCAGTTTAGGGGGCGGCTATGGCTACACCTTC. This translates into CASSLGGGYGYTF.